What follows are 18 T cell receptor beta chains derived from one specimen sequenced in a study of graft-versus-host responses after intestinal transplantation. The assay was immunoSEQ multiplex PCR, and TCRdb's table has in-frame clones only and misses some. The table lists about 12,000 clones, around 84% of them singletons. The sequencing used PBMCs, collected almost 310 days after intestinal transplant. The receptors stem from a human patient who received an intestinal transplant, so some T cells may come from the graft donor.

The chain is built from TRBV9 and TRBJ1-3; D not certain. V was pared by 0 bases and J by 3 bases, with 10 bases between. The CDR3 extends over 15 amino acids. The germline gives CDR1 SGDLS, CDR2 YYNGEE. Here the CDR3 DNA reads TGTGCCAGCAGCGTAGAAGGAGCACGTGGAAACACCATATATTTT. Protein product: CASSVEGARGNTIYF.

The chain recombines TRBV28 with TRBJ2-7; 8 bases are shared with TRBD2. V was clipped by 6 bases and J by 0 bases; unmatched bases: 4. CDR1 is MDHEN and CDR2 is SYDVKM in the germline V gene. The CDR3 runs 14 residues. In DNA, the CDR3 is TGTGCCAGCAGCTTAGCGGGACTCTCCTACGAGCAGTACTTC. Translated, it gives CASSLAGLSYEQYF.

The DNA of the CDR3 is TGTGCCAGCAGCTTCCGACTTCAAGAGACCCAGTACTTC. Its translation: CASSFRLQETQYF. This chain joins TRBV13 and TRBJ2-5, with no clear D. V gave up 3 bases and J gave up 2 bases, with 7 bases separating them. This CDR3 is built from 13 residues. CDR1 is PRHDT and CDR2 is FYEKMQ in the germline V gene (reference sequence).

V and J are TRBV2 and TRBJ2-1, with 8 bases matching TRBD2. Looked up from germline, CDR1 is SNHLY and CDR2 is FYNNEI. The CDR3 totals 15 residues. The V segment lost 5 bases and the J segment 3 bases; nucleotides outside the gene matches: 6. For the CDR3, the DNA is TGTGCCAGCAGTCAGCGGGGGACTAGCTACAATGAGCAGTTCTTC. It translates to CASSQRGTSYNEQFF.

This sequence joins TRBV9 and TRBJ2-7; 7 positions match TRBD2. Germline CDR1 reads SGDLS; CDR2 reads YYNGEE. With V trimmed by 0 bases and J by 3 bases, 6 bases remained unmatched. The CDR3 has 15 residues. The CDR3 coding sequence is TGTGCCAGCAGCGTAGCTCCGCTAGCGGACTACGAGCAGTACTTC. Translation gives CASSVAPLADYEQYF. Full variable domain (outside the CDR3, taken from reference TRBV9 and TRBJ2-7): DSGVTQTPKHLITATGQRVTLRCSPRSGDLSVYWYQQSLDQGLQFLIQYYNGEERAKGNILERFSAQQFPDLHSELNLSSLELGDSALYFCASSVAPLADYEQYFGPGTRLTVT.

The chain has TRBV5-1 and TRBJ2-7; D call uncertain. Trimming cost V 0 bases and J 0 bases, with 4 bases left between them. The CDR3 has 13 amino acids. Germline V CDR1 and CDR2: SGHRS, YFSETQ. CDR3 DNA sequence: TGCGCCAGCAGCTTGGGCGCCTCCTACGAGCAGTACTTC. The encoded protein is CASSLGASYEQYF.

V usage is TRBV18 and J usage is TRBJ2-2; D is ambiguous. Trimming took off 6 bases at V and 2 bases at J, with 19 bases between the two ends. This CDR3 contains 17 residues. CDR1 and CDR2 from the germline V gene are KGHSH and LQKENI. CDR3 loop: CASSPAGTEFNTGELFF. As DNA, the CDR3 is TGTGCCAGCTCCCCGGCTGGCACAGAATTTAACACCGGGGAGCTGTTTTTT.

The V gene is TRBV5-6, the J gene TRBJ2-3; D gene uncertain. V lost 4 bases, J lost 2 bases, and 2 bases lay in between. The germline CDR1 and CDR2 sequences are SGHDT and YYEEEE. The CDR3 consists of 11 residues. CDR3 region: CASSLTDTQYF. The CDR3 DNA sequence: TGTGCCAGCAGCCTCACAGATACGCAGTATTTT. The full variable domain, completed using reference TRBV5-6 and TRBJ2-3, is DAGVTQSPTHLIKTRGQQVTLRCSPKSGHDTVSWYQQALGQGPQFIFQYYEEEERQRGNFPDRFSGHQFPNYSSELNVNALLLGDSALYLCASSLTDTQYFGPGTRLTVL.

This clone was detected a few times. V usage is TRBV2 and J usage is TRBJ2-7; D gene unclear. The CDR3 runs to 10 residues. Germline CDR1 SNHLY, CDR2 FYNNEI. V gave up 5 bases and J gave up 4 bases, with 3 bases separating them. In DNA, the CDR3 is TGTGCCAGCAGTCTGTACGAGCAGTACTTC. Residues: CASSLYEQYF.

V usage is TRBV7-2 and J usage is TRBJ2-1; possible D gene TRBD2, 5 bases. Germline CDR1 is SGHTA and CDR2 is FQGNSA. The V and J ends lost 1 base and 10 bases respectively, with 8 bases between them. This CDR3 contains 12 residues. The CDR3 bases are TGTGCCAGCAGCTTAGTGAGGGCCGAGCAGTTCTTC. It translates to CASSLVRAEQFF.

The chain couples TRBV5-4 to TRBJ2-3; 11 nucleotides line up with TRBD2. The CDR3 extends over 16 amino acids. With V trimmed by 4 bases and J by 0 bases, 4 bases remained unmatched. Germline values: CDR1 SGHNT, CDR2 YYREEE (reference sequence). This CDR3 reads CASSGRLAGSTDTQYF. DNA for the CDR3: TGTGCCAGCAGCGGACGACTAGCGGGAAGCACAGATACGCAGTATTTT. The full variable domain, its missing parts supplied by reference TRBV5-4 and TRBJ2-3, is ETGVTQSPTHLIKTRGQQVTLRCSSQSGHNTVSWYQQALGQGPQFIFQYYREEENGRGNFPPRFSGLQFPNYSSELNVNALELDDSALYLCASSGRLAGSTDTQYFGPGTRLTVL.

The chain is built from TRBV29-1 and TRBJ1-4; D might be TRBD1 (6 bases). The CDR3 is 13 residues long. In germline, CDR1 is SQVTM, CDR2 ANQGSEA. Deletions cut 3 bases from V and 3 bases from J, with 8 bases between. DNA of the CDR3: TGCAGCGTTGATGAGGGGGCTAATGAAAAACTGTTTTTT. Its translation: CSVDEGANEKLFF. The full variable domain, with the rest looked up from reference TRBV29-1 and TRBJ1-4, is SAVISQKPSRDICQRGTSLTIQCQVDSQVTMMFWYRQQPGQSLTLIATANQGSEATYESGFVIDKFPISRPNLTFSTLTVSNMSPEDSSIYLCSVDEGANEKLFFGSGTQLSVL.

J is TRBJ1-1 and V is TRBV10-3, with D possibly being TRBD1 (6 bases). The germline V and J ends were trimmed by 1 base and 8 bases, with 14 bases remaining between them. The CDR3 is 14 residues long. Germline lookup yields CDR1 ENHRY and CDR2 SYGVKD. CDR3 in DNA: TGTGCCATCAGTGAGTATCCCATCGGGACAGAAGCTTTCTTT. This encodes CAISEYPIGTEAFF.

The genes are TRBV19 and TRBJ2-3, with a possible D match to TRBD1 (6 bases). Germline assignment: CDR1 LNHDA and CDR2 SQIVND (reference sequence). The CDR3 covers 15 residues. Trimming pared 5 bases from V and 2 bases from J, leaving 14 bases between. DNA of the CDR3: TGTGCCAGTAGTCCGGGACACCAGAACACAGATACGCAGTATTTT. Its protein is CASSPGHQNTDTQYF.

The CDR3 loop reads CASSVVGGLSVDTQYF. The CDR3 DNA is TGTGCCAGCAGCGTAGTCGGCGGACTCAGCGTAGATACGCAGTATTTT. The chain links TRBV9 to TRBJ2-3, with D possibly being TRBD2 (5 bases). The CDR3 contains 16 residues. Germline-derived CDR1 and CDR2 are SGDLS and YYNGEE. Trimming took 0 bases from V and 5 from J, leaving 16 bases between them.

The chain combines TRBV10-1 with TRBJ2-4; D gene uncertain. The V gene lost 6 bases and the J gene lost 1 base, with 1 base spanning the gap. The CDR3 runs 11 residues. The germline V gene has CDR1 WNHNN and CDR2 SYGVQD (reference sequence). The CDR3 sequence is CASRAKNIQYF. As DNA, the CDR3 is TGCGCCAGCAGGGCCAAAAACATTCAGTACTTC.

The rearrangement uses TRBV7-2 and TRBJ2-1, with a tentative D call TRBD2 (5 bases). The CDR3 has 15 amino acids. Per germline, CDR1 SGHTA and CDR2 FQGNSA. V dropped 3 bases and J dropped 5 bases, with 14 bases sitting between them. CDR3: CASSFLGGINNEQFF. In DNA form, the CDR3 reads TGTGCCAGCAGCTTCCTAGGAGGTATCAACAATGAGCAGTTCTTC.

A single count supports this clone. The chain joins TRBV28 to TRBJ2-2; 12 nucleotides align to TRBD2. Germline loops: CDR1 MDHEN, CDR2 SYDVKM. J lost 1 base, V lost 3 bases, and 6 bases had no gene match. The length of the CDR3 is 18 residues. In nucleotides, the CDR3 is TGTGCCAGCAGTTTGGGAGCTAGCGGGAGGGGGAACACCGGGGAGCTGTTTTTT. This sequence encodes CASSLGASGRGNTGELFF.